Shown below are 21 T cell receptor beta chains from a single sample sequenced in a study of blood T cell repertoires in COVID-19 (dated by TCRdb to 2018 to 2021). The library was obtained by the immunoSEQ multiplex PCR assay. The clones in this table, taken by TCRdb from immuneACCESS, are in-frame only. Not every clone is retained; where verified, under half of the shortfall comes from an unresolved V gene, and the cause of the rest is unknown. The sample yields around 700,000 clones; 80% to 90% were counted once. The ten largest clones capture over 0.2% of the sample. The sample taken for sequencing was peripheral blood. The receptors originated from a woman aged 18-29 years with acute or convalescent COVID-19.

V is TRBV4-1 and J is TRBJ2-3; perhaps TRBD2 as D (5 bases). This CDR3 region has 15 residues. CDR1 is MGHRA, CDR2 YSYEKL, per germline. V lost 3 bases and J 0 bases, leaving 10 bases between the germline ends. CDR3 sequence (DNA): TGCGCCAGCAGCCATGACGGACTCAGCACAGATACGCAGTATTTT. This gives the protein CASSHDGLSTDTQYF.

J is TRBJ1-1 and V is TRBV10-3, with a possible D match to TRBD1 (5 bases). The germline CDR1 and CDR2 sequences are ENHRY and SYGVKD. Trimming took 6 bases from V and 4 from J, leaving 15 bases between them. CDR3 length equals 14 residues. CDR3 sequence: CAIRGEGGSTEAFF. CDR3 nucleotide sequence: TGTGCCATCAGAGGGGAGGGAGGGAGCACTGAAGCTTTCTTT.

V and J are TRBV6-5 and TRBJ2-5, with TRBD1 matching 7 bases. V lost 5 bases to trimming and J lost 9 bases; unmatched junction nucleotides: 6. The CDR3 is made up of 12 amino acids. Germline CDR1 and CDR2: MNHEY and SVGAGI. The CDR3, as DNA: TGTGCCAGCAGTCCACCGACAGGGCCCCAGTACTTC. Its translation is CASSPPTGPQYF.

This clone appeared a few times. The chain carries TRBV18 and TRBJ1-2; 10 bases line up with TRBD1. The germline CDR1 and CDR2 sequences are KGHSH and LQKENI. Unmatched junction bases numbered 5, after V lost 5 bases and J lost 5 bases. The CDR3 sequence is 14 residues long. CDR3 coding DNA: TGTGCCAGCTCAGAAAAGGGACAGGGGTATGGCTACACCTTC. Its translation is CASSEKGQGYGYTF.

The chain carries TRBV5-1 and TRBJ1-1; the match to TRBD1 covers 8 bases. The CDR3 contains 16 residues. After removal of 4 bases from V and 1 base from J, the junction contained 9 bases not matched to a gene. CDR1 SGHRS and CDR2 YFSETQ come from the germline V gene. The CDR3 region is CASSRHGDRGNTEAFF. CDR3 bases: TGCGCCAGCAGCCGTCACGGAGACAGGGGGAACACTGAAGCTTTCTTT. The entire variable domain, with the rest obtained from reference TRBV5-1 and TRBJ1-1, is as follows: KAGVTQTPRYLIKTRGQQVTLSCSPISGHRSVSWYQQTPGQGLQFLFEYFSETQRNKGNFPGRFSGRQFSNSRSEMNVSTLELGDSALYLCASSRHGDRGNTEAFFGQGTRLTVV.

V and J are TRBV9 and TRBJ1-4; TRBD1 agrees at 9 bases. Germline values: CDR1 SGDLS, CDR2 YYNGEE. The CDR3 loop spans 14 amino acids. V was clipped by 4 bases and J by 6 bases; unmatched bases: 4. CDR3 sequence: CASSRDRVDEKLFF. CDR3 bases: TGTGCCAGCAGCCGGGACAGGGTAGATGAAAAACTGTTTTTT.

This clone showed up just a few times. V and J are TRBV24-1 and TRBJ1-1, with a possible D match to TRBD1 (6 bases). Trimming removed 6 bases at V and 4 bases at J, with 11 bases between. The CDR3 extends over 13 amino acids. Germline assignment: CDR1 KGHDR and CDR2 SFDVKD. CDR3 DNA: TGTGCCACCAGTAGGGGGGGAGGCACTGAAGCTTTCTTT. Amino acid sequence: CATSRGGGTEAFF.

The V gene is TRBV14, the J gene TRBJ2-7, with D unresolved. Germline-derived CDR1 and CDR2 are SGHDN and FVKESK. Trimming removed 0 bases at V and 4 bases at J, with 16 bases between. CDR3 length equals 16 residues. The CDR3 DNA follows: TGTGCCAGCAGCCAAGATGAGGCTCCATGGATATACGAGCAGTACTTC. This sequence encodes CASSQDEAPWIYEQYF.

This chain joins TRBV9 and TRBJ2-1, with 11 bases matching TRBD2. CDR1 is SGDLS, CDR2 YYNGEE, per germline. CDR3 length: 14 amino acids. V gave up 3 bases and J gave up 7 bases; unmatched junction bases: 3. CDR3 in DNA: TGTGCCAGCAGCGGACTAGCGGGGCCAAATGAGCAGTTCTTC. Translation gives CASSGLAGPNEQFF.

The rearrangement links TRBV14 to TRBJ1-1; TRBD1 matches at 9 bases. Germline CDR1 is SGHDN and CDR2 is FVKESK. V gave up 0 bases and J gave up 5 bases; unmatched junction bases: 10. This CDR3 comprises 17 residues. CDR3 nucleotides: TGTGCCAGCAGCCAAGATCGCGGGACAGGGCTTGGTACTGAAGCTTTCTTT. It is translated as CASSQDRGTGLGTEAFF.

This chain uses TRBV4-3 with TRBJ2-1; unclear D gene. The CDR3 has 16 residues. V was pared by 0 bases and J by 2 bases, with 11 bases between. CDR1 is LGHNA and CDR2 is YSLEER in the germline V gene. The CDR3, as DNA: TGCGCCAGCAGCCAAGATCCGTTCTCTGCCTACAATGAGCAGTTCTTC. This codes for CASSQDPFSAYNEQFF.

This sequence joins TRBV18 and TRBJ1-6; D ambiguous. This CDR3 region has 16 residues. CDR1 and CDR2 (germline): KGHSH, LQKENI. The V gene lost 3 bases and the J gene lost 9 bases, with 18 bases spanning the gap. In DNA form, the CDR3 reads TGTGCCAGCTCACCCTTTTCTCGAGGTGTGTTTTCACCCCTCCACTTT. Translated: CASSPFSRGVFSPLHF.

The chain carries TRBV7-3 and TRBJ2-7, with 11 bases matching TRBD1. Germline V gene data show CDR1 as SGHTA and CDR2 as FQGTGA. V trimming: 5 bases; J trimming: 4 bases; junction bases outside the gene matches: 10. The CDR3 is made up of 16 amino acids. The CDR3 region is CASSLGQGAVGYEQYF. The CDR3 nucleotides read TGTGCCAGCAGCCTAGGACAGGGGGCGGTAGGGTACGAGCAGTACTTC.

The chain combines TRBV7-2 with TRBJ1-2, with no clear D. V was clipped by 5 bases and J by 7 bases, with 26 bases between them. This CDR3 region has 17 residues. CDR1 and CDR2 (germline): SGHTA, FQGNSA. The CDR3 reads CASSPDYSRPQRSGYTF. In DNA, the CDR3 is TGTGCCAGCAGCCCCGATTACTCCCGACCGCAACGGAGTGGCTACACCTTC.

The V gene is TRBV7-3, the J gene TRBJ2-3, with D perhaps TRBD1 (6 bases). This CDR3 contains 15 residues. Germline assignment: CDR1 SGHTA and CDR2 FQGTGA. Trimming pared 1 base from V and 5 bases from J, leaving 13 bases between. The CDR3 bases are TGTGCCAGCAGCTTAAACCAGGGGCTCGGAGATACGCAGTATTTT. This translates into CASSLNQGLGDTQYF.

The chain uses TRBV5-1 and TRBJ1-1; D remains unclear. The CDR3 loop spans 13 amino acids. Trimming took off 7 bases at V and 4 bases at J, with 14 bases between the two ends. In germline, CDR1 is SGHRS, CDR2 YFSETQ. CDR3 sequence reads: CASAGELGTEAFF. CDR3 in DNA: TGCGCCAGCGCTGGGGAGTTGGGCACTGAAGCTTTCTTT.

The CDR3 DNA sequence: TGTGCCAGCAGCGTGGAGGACGTGAGTTTTTTTAAGGATACGCAGTATTTT. It is translated as CASSVEDVSFFKDTQYF. The chain recombines TRBV11-2 with TRBJ2-3, with D maybe TRBD2 (5 bases). Trimming pared 5 bases from V and 6 bases from J, leaving 24 bases between. The CDR3 is 17 residues long. Germline assignment: CDR1 SGHAT and CDR2 FQNNGV.

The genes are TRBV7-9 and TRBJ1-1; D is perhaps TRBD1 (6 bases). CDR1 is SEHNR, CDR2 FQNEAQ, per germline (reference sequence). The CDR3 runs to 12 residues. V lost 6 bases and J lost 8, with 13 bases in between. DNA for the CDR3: TGTGCCAGCAGAGGGGGACCGGGAGAAGCTTTCTTT. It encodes CASRGGPGEAFF.

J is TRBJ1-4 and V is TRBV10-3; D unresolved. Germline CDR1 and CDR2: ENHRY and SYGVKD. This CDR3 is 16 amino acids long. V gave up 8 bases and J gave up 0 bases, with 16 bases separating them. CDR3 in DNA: TGTGCCATCTCGGAAGGGCGGGTTGCAACTAATGAAAAACTGTTTTTT. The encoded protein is CAISEGRVATNEKLFF.

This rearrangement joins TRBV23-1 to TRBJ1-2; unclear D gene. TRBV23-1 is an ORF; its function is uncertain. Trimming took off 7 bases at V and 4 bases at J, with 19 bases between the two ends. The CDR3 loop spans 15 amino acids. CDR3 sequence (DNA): TGCGCCAGCAAGGGAGGCAGGCCTGACCGCTATGGCTACACCTTC. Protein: CASKGGRPDRYGYTF.

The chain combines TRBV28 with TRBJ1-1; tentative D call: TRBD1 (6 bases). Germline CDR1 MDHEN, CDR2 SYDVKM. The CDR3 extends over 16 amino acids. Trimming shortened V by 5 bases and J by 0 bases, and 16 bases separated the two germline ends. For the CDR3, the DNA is TGTGCCAGCAGTGTCCCTTCAGGGGCGATGAACACTGAAGCTTTCTTT. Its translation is CASSVPSGAMNTEAFF.